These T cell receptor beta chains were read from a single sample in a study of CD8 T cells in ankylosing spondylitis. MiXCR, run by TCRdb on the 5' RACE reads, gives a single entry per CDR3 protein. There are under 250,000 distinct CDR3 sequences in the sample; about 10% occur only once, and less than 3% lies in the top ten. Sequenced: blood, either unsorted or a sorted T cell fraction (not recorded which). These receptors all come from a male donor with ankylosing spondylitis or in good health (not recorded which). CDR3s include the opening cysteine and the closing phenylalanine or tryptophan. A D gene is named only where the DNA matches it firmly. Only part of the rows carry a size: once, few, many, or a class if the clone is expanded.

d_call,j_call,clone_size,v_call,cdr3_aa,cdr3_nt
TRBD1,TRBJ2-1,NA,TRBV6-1,CATDRDRGDNEQFF,TGTGCCACCGACCGGGACAGGGGGGACAATGAGCAGTTCTTC
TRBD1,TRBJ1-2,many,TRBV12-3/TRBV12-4,CASSLGQQGDNYGYTF,TGTGCCAGCAGTTTGGGGCAACAGGGGGATAACTATGGCTACACCTTC
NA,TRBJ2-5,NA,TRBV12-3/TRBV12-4,CASSPPDRYQETQYF,TGTGCCAGCAGTCCCCCCGACAGGTACCAAGAGACCCAGTACTTC
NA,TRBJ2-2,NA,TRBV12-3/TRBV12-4,CASSLIGAVTGELFF,TGTGCCAGCAGTTTAATTGGGGCCGTCACCGGGGAGCTGTTTTTT
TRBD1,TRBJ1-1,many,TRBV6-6,CASLQGSGTEAFF,TGTGCCAGCCTACAGGGGAGTGGGACTGAAGCTTTCTTT
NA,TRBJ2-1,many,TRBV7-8,CASSFGGSFNLGNEQFF,TGTGCCAGCAGCTTTGGGGGAAGCTTTAATTTGGGCAATGAGCAGTTCTTC
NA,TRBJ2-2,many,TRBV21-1,CASSKAGGRVGNTGELFF,TGTGCCAGCAGCAAAGCTGGCGGTCGGGTGGGCAACACCGGGGAGCTGTTTTTT
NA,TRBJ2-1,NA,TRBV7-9,CASSLDPLGNEQFF,TGTGCCAGCAGCTTAGATCCTCTGGGTAATGAGCAGTTCTTC
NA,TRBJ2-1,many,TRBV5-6,CASSLLPGPSSYNEQFF,TGTGCCAGCAGCTTGTTGCCGGGGCCGAGCTCCTACAATGAGCAGTTCTTC
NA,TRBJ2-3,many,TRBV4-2,CASSQEGLPRVITDTQYF,TGTGCCAGCAGCCAAGAAGGGCTCCCGCGGGTGATCACAGATACGCAGTATTTT
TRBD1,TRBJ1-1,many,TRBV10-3,CAISESMGQGNTEAFF,TGTGCCATCAGTGAGTCGATGGGACAGGGGAACACTGAAGCTTTCTTT
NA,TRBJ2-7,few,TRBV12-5,CASGLVKPSEQYF,TGTGCTAGTGGTTTGGTAAAGCCGAGTGAGCAGTACTTC
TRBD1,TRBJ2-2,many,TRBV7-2,CATGTGNTGELFF,TGTGCCACCGGGACAGGGAACACCGGGGAGCTGTTTTTT
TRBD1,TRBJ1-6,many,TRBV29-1,CSANRQGVSSYNSPLHF,TGCAGCGCGAATCGACAGGGGGTTTCCTCTTATAATTCACCCCTCCACTTT
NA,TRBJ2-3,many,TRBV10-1,CAIPPQGGPDTQYF,TGCGCCATCCCCCCCCAGGGGGGGCCAGATACGCAGTATTTT
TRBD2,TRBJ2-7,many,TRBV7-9,CASSLGTSGSSYEQYF,TGTGCCAGCAGCCTCGGGACTAGCGGGAGTTCCTACGAGCAGTACTTC
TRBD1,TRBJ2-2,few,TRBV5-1,CASSLEGQGGDTGELFF,TGCGCCAGCAGCTTGGAGGGACAGGGAGGAGACACCGGGGAGCTGTTTTTT
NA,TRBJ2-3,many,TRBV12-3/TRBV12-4,CASSPSRTSSTDTQYF,TGTGCCAGCAGTCCCTCCAGAACTTCTAGCACAGATACGCAGTATTTT
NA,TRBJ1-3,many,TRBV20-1,CSARLRRGSGNTIYF,TGCAGTGCTAGACTACGAAGGGGGAGTGGAAACACCATATATTTT
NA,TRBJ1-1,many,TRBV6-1,CASSEVGGALNTEAFF,TGTGCCAGCAGTGAAGTGGGAGGGGCACTGAACACTGAAGCTTTCTTT
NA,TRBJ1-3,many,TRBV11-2,CASSLDPGGEGNTIYF,TGTGCCAGCAGCTTAGACCCTGGAGGAGAGGGAAACACCATATATTTT
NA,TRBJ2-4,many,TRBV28,CASSLRRGTRTKNIQYF,TGTGCCAGCAGTTTAAGGCGCGGCACCAGGACCAAAAACATTCAGTACTTC
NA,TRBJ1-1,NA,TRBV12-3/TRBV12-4,CTSSLAGNTEAFF,TGTACCAGCAGTTTAGCGGGGAACACTGAAGCTTTCTTT
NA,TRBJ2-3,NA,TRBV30,CAWSVLGTSTDTQYF,TGTGCCTGGAGTGTACTTGGGACATCCACAGATACGCAGTATTTT
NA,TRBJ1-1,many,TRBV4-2,CASSRNTETTEAFF,TGTGCCAGCAGCCGTAATACAGAGACCACTGAAGCTTTCTTT
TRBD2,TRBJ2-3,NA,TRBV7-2,CASSHNSGGGTNTQYF,TGTGCCAGCAGCCATAATAGCGGGGGGGGCACAAATACGCAGTATTTT
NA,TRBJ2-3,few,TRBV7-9,CASSDHVGGTQYF,TGTGCCAGCAGCGACCACGTCGGGGGTACGCAGTATTTT
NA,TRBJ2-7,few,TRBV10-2,CASRETYPGLLYEQYF,TGCGCCAGCAGGGAAACGTACCCGGGCCTTCTTTACGAGCAGTACTTC
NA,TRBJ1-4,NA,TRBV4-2,CASSQEVGLNEKLFF,TGTGCCAGCAGCCAAGAGGTGGGACTAAATGAAAAACTGTTTTTT
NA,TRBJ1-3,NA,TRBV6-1,CASVFSGNTIYF,TGTGCCAGCGTGTTTTCTGGAAACACCATATATTTT
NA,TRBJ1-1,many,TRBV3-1,CASSDAGIDTEAFF,TGTGCCAGCAGCGACGCGGGGATCGACACTGAAGCTTTCTTT
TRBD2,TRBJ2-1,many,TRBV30,CAWSISGAWNEQFF,TGTGCCTGGAGTATCAGCGGGGCTTGGAATGAGCAGTTCTTC
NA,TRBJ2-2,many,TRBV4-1,CASSKIGTGGIGELFF,TGCGCCAGCAGCAAAATCGGGACGGGCGGGATCGGGGAGCTGTTTTTT
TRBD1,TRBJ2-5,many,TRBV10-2,CASSEARTGKKTQYF,TGCGCCAGCAGTGAAGCCAGGACAGGGAAAAAGACCCAGTACTTC
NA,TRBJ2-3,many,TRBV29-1,CSVDSLPRYF,TGCAGCGTTGATTCTTTACCCCGTTATTTT
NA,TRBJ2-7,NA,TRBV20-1,CSAGQTFSYEQYF,TGCAGTGCCGGACAGACATTCTCCTACGAGCAGTACTTC
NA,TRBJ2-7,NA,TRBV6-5,CASSYFQGSSYEQYF,TGTGCCAGCAGTTATTTCCAGGGGAGCTCCTACGAGCAGTACTTC
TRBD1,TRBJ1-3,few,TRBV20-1,CSVPDRGGNTIYF,TGCAGTGTCCCGGACAGGGGGGGAAACACCATATATTTT
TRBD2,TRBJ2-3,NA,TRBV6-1,CASRGLGAGGPDTQYF,TGTGCCAGCAGGGGACTAGGAGCGGGAGGCCCAGATACGCAGTATTTT
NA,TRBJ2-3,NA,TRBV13,CASTVGTDTQYF,TGTGCCAGCACTGTTGGCACAGATACGCAGTATTTT
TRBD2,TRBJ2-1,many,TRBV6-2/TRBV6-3,CASSLRRGSISSYNEQFF,TGTGCCAGCAGTTTGCGGCGGGGGTCTATAAGCTCCTACAATGAGCAGTTCTTC
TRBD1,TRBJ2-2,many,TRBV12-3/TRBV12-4,CASSSPGQVYTGELFF,TGTGCCAGCAGTTCGCCGGGACAGGTGTACACCGGGGAGCTGTTTTTT
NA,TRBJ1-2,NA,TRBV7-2,CASSSGLSYGYTF,TGTGCCAGCAGCTCAGGGCTTAGCTATGGCTACACCTTC
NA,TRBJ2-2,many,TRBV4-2,CASSLSGKNTGELFF,TGTGCCAGCAGCCTCAGCGGAAAGAACACCGGGGAGCTGTTTTTT
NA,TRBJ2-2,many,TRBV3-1,CASSQGVGMNTGELFF,TGTGCCAGCAGCCAAGGTGTAGGGATGAACACCGGGGAGCTGTTTTTT
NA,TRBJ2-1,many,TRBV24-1,CATSDNSGYNEQFF,TGTGCCACCAGTGATAATAGCGGTTACAATGAGCAGTTCTTC
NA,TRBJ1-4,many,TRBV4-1,CASSQDPHERGEKLFF,TGCGCCAGCAGCCAAGATCCCCATGAACGGGGGGAAAAACTGTTTTTT
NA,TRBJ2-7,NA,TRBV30,CAWREGQTYEQYF,TGTGCCTGGCGGGAGGGACAGACCTACGAGCAGTACTTC
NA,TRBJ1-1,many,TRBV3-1,CASSHGGPEAFF,TGTGCCAGCAGCCACGGAGGACCTGAAGCTTTCTTT
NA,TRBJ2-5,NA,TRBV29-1,CSVESVSGETQYF,TGCAGCGTTGAAAGCGTCTCGGGTGAGACCCAGTACTTC
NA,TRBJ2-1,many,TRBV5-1,CASSIDMAGNEQFF,TGCGCCAGCAGCATTGACATGGCGGGCAATGAGCAGTTCTTC